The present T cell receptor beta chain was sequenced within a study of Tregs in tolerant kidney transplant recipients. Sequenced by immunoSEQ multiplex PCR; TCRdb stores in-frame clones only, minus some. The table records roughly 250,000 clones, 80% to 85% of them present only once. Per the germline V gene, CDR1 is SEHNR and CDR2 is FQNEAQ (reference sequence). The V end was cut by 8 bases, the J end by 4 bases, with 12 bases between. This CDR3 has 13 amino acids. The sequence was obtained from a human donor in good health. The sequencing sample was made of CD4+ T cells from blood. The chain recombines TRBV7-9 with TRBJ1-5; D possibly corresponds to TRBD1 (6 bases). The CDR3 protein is CASGTQGNQPQHF. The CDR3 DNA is TGTGCCAGCGGTACACAGGGAAATCAGCCCCAGCATTTT.